The 22 T cell receptor beta chains presented below share a single source sample, sequenced in a study of OX40 agonist ivuxolimab in advanced cancers. Data came from immunoSEQ multiplex PCR; TCRdb stores just in-frame clones and leaves some out. The table lists some 68,000 clones, roughly nine tenths of them singletons. Sequenced here: CD4+ or CD8+ T cells sorted from blood, sampled in a trial of the OX40 agonist ivuxolimab. The origin of the receptors is an adult with an advanced solid tumor such as melanoma, head and neck, liver or kidney cancer.

There are a few counts of this clone. This chain links TRBV7-3 with TRBJ2-5; a weak D match, TRBD2 (6 bases). Germline values: CDR1 SGHTA, CDR2 FQGTGA. The V gene lost 4 bases and the J gene lost 6 bases, with 12 bases spanning the gap. The CDR3 loop spans 13 amino acids. CDR3 in amino acids: CASSSGTFKTQYF. CDR3 nucleotide sequence: TGTGCCAGCAGCTCTGGGACTTTCAAGACCCAGTACTTC.

The chain couples TRBV5-1 to TRBJ2-1; TRBD2 agrees at 7 bases. The CDR3 runs 14 residues. V dropped 2 bases and J dropped 5; count of bases not matched to a gene: 4. Germline CDR1 SGHRS, CDR2 YFSETQ. The CDR3 loop reads CASSFSSGNNEQFF. The DNA of the CDR3 is TGCGCCAGCAGCTTTTCTAGCGGCAACAATGAGCAGTTCTTC.

V and J are TRBV21-1 and TRBJ1-2. TRBV21-1 is described as a pseudogene. The CDR3 sequence is 15 residues long. The CDR3 region is CASSKVGLPNYGYTF. The CDR3 nucleotides are TGTGCCAGCAGCAAAGTAGGTCTCCCCAACTATGGCTACACCTTC.

The chain recombines TRBV6-5 with TRBJ1-6, with unresolved D. The length of the CDR3 is 14 residues. Germline V gene sequence: CDR1 MNHEY, CDR2 SVGAGI. With 2 bases removed from V and 0 bases from J, the gap between germline ends came to 2 bases. The CDR3 protein is CASSYVSYNSPLHF. The CDR3 DNA is TGTGCCAGCAGTTACGTCTCCTATAATTCACCCCTCCACTTT.

This clone has only one observation. The chain uses TRBV13 and TRBJ2-1; 12 positions match TRBD2. Trimming cost V 5 bases and J 8 bases; bases outside gene matches: 13. From germline, CDR1 is PRHDT and CDR2 FYEKMQ (reference sequence). CDR3 length equals 17 residues. The CDR3 DNA is TGTGCCAGCAGCCCGATAGTGGGACTAGCGGGTTTGGATGAGCAGTTCTTC. The encoded protein is CASSPIVGLAGLDEQFF.

The chain joins TRBV5-1 to TRBJ2-7; D may be TRBD1 (5 bases). There are 14 residues in the CDR3. Germline values: CDR1 SGHRS, CDR2 YFSETQ. V was trimmed by 2 bases and J by 4 bases, leaving 13 bases between them. CDR3 nucleotide sequence: TGCGCCAGCAGCTTTAATACCCAGGGTTACGAGCAGTACTTC. This sequence encodes CASSFNTQGYEQYF.

The chain is built from TRBV27 and TRBJ1-5; D gene uncertain. Per the germline V gene, CDR1 is MNHEY and CDR2 is SMNVEV (reference sequence). CDR3 size: 14 residues. The ends were cut back, 1 base at V and 5 bases at J, with 9 bases in the middle. The DNA for the CDR3 is TGTGCCAGCAGTTTATTGCCAGGCGATCAGCCCCAGCATTTT. Translation: CASSLLPGDQPQHF.

This rearrangement joins TRBV19 to TRBJ2-3; a possible D gene is TRBD2 (6 bases). Germline lookup yields CDR1 LNHDA and CDR2 SQIVND (reference sequence). V was clipped by 5 bases and J by 0 bases, with 18 bases between them. The CDR3 totals 17 residues. In DNA, the CDR3 is TGTGCCAGTAGTCTCGACCCAGCGGGCCCTAGCACAGATACGCAGTATTTT. Translation: CASSLDPAGPSTDTQYF.

V is TRBV25-1 and J is TRBJ1-5; possible D gene TRBD1, 6 bases. Germline V gene lookup returns CDR1 MGHDK and CDR2 SYGVNS. Trimming took 3 bases from V and 6 from J, leaving 21 bases between them. The length of the CDR3 is 17 residues. CDR3 coding DNA: TGTGCCAGCAGTGATTCTTCGCCGGGACAAAAAGGTCAGCCCCAGCATTTT. This codes for CASSDSSPGQKGQPQHF.

This clone appeared a single time. The chain carries TRBV9 and TRBJ2-7; D is undetermined. CDR3 length equals 14 residues. Trimming left V 0 bases short and J 9 bases short, with 16 bases between. Germline V gene sequence: CDR1 SGDLS, CDR2 YYNGEE. The chain's CDR3 is CASSVGLESVAQYF. CDR3 bases: TGTGCCAGCAGCGTAGGGCTAGAGTCTGTCGCGCAGTACTTC. Together with reference TRBV9 and TRBJ2-7, the CDR3 gives the full variable domain: DSGVTQTPKHLITATGQRVTLRCSPRSGDLSVYWYQQSLDQGLQFLIQYYNGEERAKGNILERFSAQQFPDLHSELNLSSLELGDSALYFCASSVGLESVAQYFGPGTRLTVT.

CDR3 sequence (DNA): TGTGCCAGCAGTGAAGCACCCAGGGGTCGGACTGAAGCTTTCTTT. This sequence encodes CASSEAPRGRTEAFF. V usage is TRBV2 and J usage is TRBJ1-1, with D perhaps TRBD1 (6 bases). V lost 0 bases and J 5 bases, leaving 13 bases between the germline ends. Looked up from germline, CDR1 is SNHLY and CDR2 is FYNNEI. CDR3 length: 15 residues.

J is TRBJ1-2 and V is TRBV4-1; unclear D gene. The CDR3 has 13 residues. Germline lookup yields CDR1 MGHRA and CDR2 YSYEKL. The V and J ends lost 0 bases and 7 bases respectively, with 9 bases between them. In DNA form, the CDR3 reads TGCGCCAGCAGCCAAGATGCCGGCCGTGGCTACACCTTC. Amino acids: CASSQDAGRGYTF.

This chain joins TRBV7-8 and TRBJ1-1; no clear D gene. V gave up 1 base and J gave up 3 bases, with 3 bases separating them. This CDR3 has 12 amino acids. Germline values: CDR1 SGHVS, CDR2 FQNEAQ. The CDR3 region is CASSLDYTEAFF. The CDR3 coding sequence is TGTGCCAGCAGCTTAGATTACACTGAAGCTTTCTTT. The full variable domain, in which reference TRBV7-8 and TRBJ1-1 provide the parts outside the CDR3, is GAGVSQSPRYKVAKRGQDVALRCDPISGHVSLFWYQQALGQGPEFLTYFQNEAQLDKSGLPSDRFFAERPEGSVSTLKIQRTQQEDSAVYLCASSLDYTEAFFGQGTRLTVV.

J is TRBJ2-1 and V is TRBV10-3, with a tentative D call TRBD2 (6 bases). The CDR3 consists of 12 residues. Trimming removed 6 bases from V and 7 bases from J, with 10 bases in between. Germline lookup yields CDR1 ENHRY and CDR2 SYGVKD. The CDR3 here is CAIRGLNNEQFF. CDR3 sequence (DNA): TGTGCCATCAGGGGACTCAATAATGAGCAGTTCTTC.

The chain couples TRBV7-3 to TRBJ2-1; 9 bases agree with TRBD2. J gave up 7 bases and V 1 base, and 14 bases lay outside the gene matches. CDR1 is SGHTA, CDR2 FQGTGA, per germline. The CDR3 has 18 amino acids. CDR3 region: CASSLSRRLREGHNEQFF. The CDR3 DNA follows: TGTGCCAGCAGCTTAAGTCGCCGCTTGCGGGAGGGCCATAATGAGCAGTTCTTC.

The chain has TRBV7-3 and TRBJ2-1; the match to TRBD2 covers 12 bases. Trimming cost V 6 bases and J 7 bases; bases outside gene matches: 7. CDR1 is SGHTA and CDR2 is FQGTGA in the germline V gene. The CDR3 covers 15 residues. The CDR3 coding sequence is TGTGCCAGCAGTTCGACTAGCGGGAGAGGTAATGAGCAGTTCTTC. It codes for CASSSTSGRGNEQFF.

V and J are TRBV20-1 and TRBJ1-2; tentative D call: TRBD1 (6 bases). Germline values: CDR1 DFQATT, CDR2 SNEGSKA (reference sequence). The CDR3 loop spans 11 amino acids. Trimming took off 3 bases at V and 5 bases at J, with 7 bases between the two ends. Written as DNA, the CDR3 is TGCAGTGCTAGGGACAGATATGGCTACACCTTC. This sequence encodes CSARDRYGYTF.

This chain links TRBV11-3 with TRBJ2-6; no clear D. Trimming removed 5 bases from V and 0 bases from J, with 11 bases in between. CDR1 and CDR2 (germline): SGHNT, YENEEA. CDR3 length: 16 residues. As DNA, the CDR3 is TGTGCCAGCAGCCCCGACGGAAACTCTGGGGCCAACGTCCTGACTTTC. Translation: CASSPDGNSGANVLTF.

This chain links TRBV19 with TRBJ1-5; D might be TRBD1 (5 bases). Germline CDR1 LNHDA, CDR2 SQIVND (reference sequence). The CDR3 is 14 residues long. V lost 2 bases to trimming and J lost 9 bases, with 14 bases between them. In DNA form, the CDR3 reads TGTGCCAGTAGTATAAGCGGGCTCGGGGCGCCCCAGCATTTT. Translating gives CASSISGLGAPQHF.

The rearrangement links TRBV30 to TRBJ1-5, with 8 bases fitting TRBD1. Germline assignment: CDR1 GTSNPN and CDR2 SVGIG (reference sequence). Trimming at V came to 4 bases and at J to 2 bases, leaving 19 bases not matched to a gene. The CDR3 runs to 19 residues. The CDR3 loop reads CAWTPRTGLNPSGNQPQHF. DNA for the CDR3: TGTGCCTGGACCCCCCGGACAGGGTTAAATCCAAGTGGCAATCAGCCCCAGCATTTT.

The rearrangement links TRBV20-1 to TRBJ1-1; D is unclear. The CDR3 runs 11 residues. V was clipped by 5 bases and J by 6 bases, with 10 bases between them. The germline V gene encodes CDR1 DFQATT and CDR2 SNEGSKA (reference sequence). The CDR3, as DNA: TGCAGTGCTCTTAAAATGGCTGAAGCTTTCTTT. Protein: CSALKMAEAFF.

The V call is TRBV11-2, the J call TRBJ2-2; 15 nucleotides align to TRBD2. The trim removed 7 bases at V and 7 bases at J, leaving 7 bases unmatched. The CDR3 runs to 16 residues. Looked up from germline, CDR1 is SGHAT and CDR2 is FQNNGV. DNA of the CDR3: TGTGCCAGCACCCCCCCGGGACTAGCGGGAGGCGGGGAGCTGTTTTTT. Amino acids: CASTPPGLAGGGELFF.